This TCR beta chain emerged from a study of neurological immune-mediated disorders. This CDR3 contains 18 residues. CDR1 MNHEY and CDR2 SVGAGI come from the germline V gene. The ends were cut back, 2 bases at V and 2 bases at J, with 18 bases in the middle. TCRdb passed the 5' RACE reads through MiXCR, listing each CDR3 protein once. The sample lists some 25,000 distinct CDR3 sequences; about 6.3% were seen once. This clonotype was recorded many times. The rearrangement joins TRBV6-5 to TRBJ2-2; a possible D gene is TRBD1 (6 bases). This sequence originates from a woman aged 40 to 55 in good health. The sequencing input was PBMCs. CDR3 coding DNA: TGTGCCAGCAGTTACCCTAGGGGGTTGCCTCTCAACACCGGGGAGCTGTTTTTT. It yields the protein CASSYPRGLPLNTGELFF.